These T cell receptor beta chains were read from a single sample in a study of cytomegalovirus exposure and HLA in healthy donors. The data were produced by immunoSEQ multiplex PCR, yet TCRdb's version contains in-frame clones alone and is incomplete. The table shows 190,000 or so clones, with around 80% occurring only once. The material sequenced was PBMCs. These receptors all come from a woman between 25 and 40 years old in good health and CMV-seropositive. Each CDR3 is given with its conserved first and last residue. The order of the fields is V gene, D gene, clone size, J gene, CDR3 DNA, CDR3 protein. A D gene is named only where the DNA matches it firmly. Size is omitted from some rows. Given values are once, few, many or a class for expanded clones.

V gene: TRBV18
D gene: -
clone size: many
J gene: TRBJ2-2
CDR3 DNA: TGTGCCAGCTCAAGTTCTGGAGGGGGCGGCACCGGGGAGCTGTTTTTT
CDR3 protein: CASSSSGGGGTGELFF

V gene: TRBV7-9
D gene: TRBD1
clone size: -
J gene: TRBJ2-7
CDR3 DNA: TGTGCCAGCAGCCTTCAGCCCGGCGACAGGGCAAAATACTCCTACGAGCAGTACTTC
CDR3 protein: CASSLQPGDRAKYSYEQYF

V gene: TRBV5-6
D gene: TRBD2
clone size: -
J gene: TRBJ2-7
CDR3 DNA: TGTGCCACCTTTAAAGGACTAGCGGGAGATTCCGAGCAGTACTTC
CDR3 protein: CATFKGLAGDSEQYF

V gene: TRBV6-5
D gene: TRBD1
clone size: -
J gene: TRBJ1-2
CDR3 DNA: TGTGCCAGCAGTAAAGACAGGGGCTATGGCTACACCTTC
CDR3 protein: CASSKDRGYGYTF

V gene: TRBV6-8
D gene: TRBD2
clone size: -
J gene: TRBJ2-1
CDR3 DNA: TGTGCCAGCAGTTCCGCTAGCGGGTTTAATGAGCAGTTCTTC
CDR3 protein: CASSSASGFNEQFF

V gene: TRBV19
D gene: -
clone size: once
J gene: TRBJ2-7
CDR3 DNA: TGTGCCAGTAGCCGATCCACAGTGGGCCACGAGCAGTACTTC
CDR3 protein: CASSRSTVGHEQYF

V gene: TRBV5-4
D gene: TRBD2
clone size: -
J gene: TRBJ2-3
CDR3 DNA: TGTGCCAGCAGCCCCGAGATAGCGGGACCCATCCCAGATACGCAGTATTTT
CDR3 protein: CASSPEIAGPIPDTQYF

V gene: TRBV7-9
D gene: TRBD2
clone size: -
J gene: TRBJ2-7
CDR3 DNA: TGTGCCAGCAGCCCGACTAGCGGGAGTTTCATAGCGCAGTACTTC
CDR3 protein: CASSPTSGSFIAQYF

V gene: TRBV28
D gene: TRBD1
clone size: few
J gene: TRBJ1-2
CDR3 DNA: TGTGCCAGCTATAGACAGGGGGATGACTATGGCTACACCTTC
CDR3 protein: CASYRQGDDYGYTF

V gene: TRBV7-2
D gene: TRBD1
clone size: -
J gene: TRBJ1-2
CDR3 DNA: TGTGCCAGCAGCTTAGCCACGGGACAGGGGCACGGCTACACCTTC
CDR3 protein: CASSLATGQGHGYTF

V gene: TRBV11-1
D gene: -
clone size: few
J gene: TRBJ2-7
CDR3 DNA: TGTGCCAGCAGCTCCCCCAGAGAGCAGTACTTC
CDR3 protein: CASSSPREQYF

V gene: TRBV15
D gene: -
clone size: -
J gene: TRBJ1-1
CDR3 DNA: TGTGCCACCAGCACCCCAGGGACTTCTTACACTGAAGCTTTCTTT
CDR3 protein: CATSTPGTSYTEAFF

V gene: TRBV2
D gene: -
clone size: -
J gene: TRBJ2-7
CDR3 DNA: TGTGCCAGCAGTGTCGAGCGATTAAGCTCCTACGAGCAGTACTTC
CDR3 protein: CASSVERLSSYEQYF

V gene: TRBV15
D gene: TRBD2
clone size: -
J gene: TRBJ2-7
CDR3 DNA: TGTGCCACCAGCAGAGGAGGACTAGTTAGGTACGAGCAGTACTTC
CDR3 protein: CATSRGGLVRYEQYF

V gene: TRBV2
D gene: TRBD2
clone size: once
J gene: TRBJ2-2
CDR3 DNA: TGTGCCAGCATGGATAGCGGGAGACGAGTGGGGTCCGGGGAGCTGTTTTTT
CDR3 protein: CASMDSGRRVGSGELFF